These 31 T cell receptor beta chains came from one sample sequenced in a study of OX40 agonist ivuxolimab in advanced cancers. Data came from immunoSEQ multiplex PCR; TCRdb stores just in-frame clones and leaves some out. Here the sample spans about 79,000 clones, around 94% being singletons. Material: CD4+ or CD8+ T cells sorted from blood, obtained in a trial of the OX40 agonist ivuxolimab. These receptor sequences come from an adult with an advanced solid tumor such as melanoma, head and neck, liver or kidney cancer.

The chain couples TRBV18 to TRBJ2-7, with D possibly being TRBD2 (5 bases). Trimming removed 3 bases at V and 5 bases at J, with 5 bases between. The CDR3 is made up of 11 amino acids. Looked up from germline, CDR1 is KGHSH and CDR2 is LQKENI. The CDR3: CASSPGDEQYF. In nucleotides, the CDR3 is TGTGCCAGCTCACCCGGGGACGAGCAGTACTTC.

The chain joins TRBV19 to TRBJ2-1, with 8 bases identical to TRBD2. V was pared by 3 bases and J by 5 bases, with 6 bases of the junction left unmatched. The V gene's germline CDR1 is LNHDA and CDR2 SQIVND (reference sequence). This CDR3 contains 15 residues. The CDR3 DNA reads as TGTGCCAGTAGTATTGGGGCGGGAGGCGACAATGAGCAGTTCTTC. This sequence encodes CASSIGAGGDNEQFF.

The rearrangement links TRBV27 to TRBJ2-4; TRBD2 is a possible D gene (5 bases). This CDR3 contains 16 residues. The germline V gene encodes CDR1 MNHEY and CDR2 SMNVEV (reference sequence). V was cut by 4 bases and J by 6 bases, with 19 bases left in between. CDR3 nucleotides: TGTGCCAGCAGTTCTCCCTCGGTCCTCGAGGGAAACATTCAGTACTTC. It yields the protein CASSSPSVLEGNIQYF.

This CDR3 is CASRGTSGGGTDTQYF. CDR3 sequence (DNA): TGTGCCAGTAGAGGGACTAGCGGGGGGGGCACAGATACGCAGTATTTT. The chain carries TRBV19 and TRBJ2-3; 16 nucleotides align to TRBD2. Germline trimming cut 6 bases from V and 1 base from J; bases unmatched to any gene: 1. In germline, CDR1 is LNHDA, CDR2 SQIVND (reference sequence). The CDR3 consists of 16 residues.

This clone was detected once. The rearrangement uses TRBV2 and TRBJ1-1, with a tentative D call TRBD1 (5 bases). Per the germline V gene, CDR1 is SNHLY and CDR2 is FYNNEI. V lost 8 bases and J 3 bases, leaving 28 bases between the germline ends. CDR3 length: 18 residues. The CDR3 is CASGGTDEIGPPDTEAFF. In DNA, the CDR3 is TGTGCCAGCGGGGGAACAGATGAAATCGGGCCCCCCGACACTGAAGCTTTCTTT.

This rearrangement joins TRBV6-6 to TRBJ1-5; TRBD1 is a possible D gene (6 bases). Trimming pared 6 bases from V and 7 bases from J, leaving 16 bases between. From germline, CDR1 is MNHNY and CDR2 SVGAGI (reference sequence). The CDR3 extends over 14 amino acids. This chain's CDR3 is CASRSLTGWQPQHF. The CDR3 DNA is TGTGCCAGCAGGAGCCTCACAGGGTGGCAGCCCCAGCATTTT.

The chain is built from TRBV10-1 and TRBJ2-7; 7 bases fit TRBD2. The junction had 6 bases not matched to a gene; V was cut back by 3 bases and J by 7 bases. Germline V gene data show CDR1 as WNHNN and CDR2 as SYGVQD (reference sequence). CDR3 length equals 13 residues. The DNA for the CDR3 is TGCGCCAGCAGTGATCGGGGGGATGGGGAGCAGTACTTC. This gives the protein CASSDRGDGEQYF.

The V and J genes are TRBV11-2 and TRBJ2-1; 15 bases align to TRBD2. Trimming removed 3 bases from V and 10 bases from J; junction bases left unmatched: 10. The CDR3 covers 17 residues. Per the germline V gene, CDR1 is SGHAT and CDR2 is FQNNGV. CDR3 DNA: TGTGCCAGCAGCTTCGGACTAGCGGGGGGGCCCATTCGAGAGCAGTTCTTC. This sequence encodes CASSFGLAGGPIREQFF.

The chain employs TRBV6-5 and TRBJ2-1, with D unresolved. Trimming removed 6 bases from V and 4 bases from J, with 4 bases in between. Germline CDR1 and CDR2: MNHEY and SVGAGI. This CDR3 region has 11 residues. The CDR3 loop is CASRGYNEQFF. CDR3 sequence (DNA): TGTGCCAGCAGAGGGTACAATGAGCAGTTCTTC.

The chain has TRBV28 and TRBJ2-7; D is perhaps TRBD2 (5 bases). The germline V gene encodes CDR1 MDHEN and CDR2 SYDVKM. This CDR3 contains 12 residues. Deletions cut 2 bases from V and 7 bases from J, with 9 bases between. This CDR3 reads CASSLGPGEQYF. The CDR3 bases are TGTGCCAGCAGTTTAGGGCCGGGAGAGCAGTACTTC.

This rearrangement joins TRBV28 to TRBJ2-5; D not certain. Germline V gene lookup returns CDR1 MDHEN and CDR2 SYDVKM. There are 12 residues in the CDR3. V dropped 6 bases and J dropped 5 bases, with 10 bases sitting between them. The chain's CDR3 is CASSRMGETQYF. In nucleotides, the CDR3 is TGTGCCAGCAGCCGGATGGGGGAGACCCAGTACTTC.

The rearrangement links TRBV29-1 to TRBJ2-7, with TRBD2 matching 7 bases. Germline-derived CDR1 and CDR2 are SQVTM and ANQGSEA. This CDR3 contains 15 residues. The V gene end was trimmed by 3 bases and the J gene end by 1 base; junction bases not matched to a gene: 9. CDR3 in amino acids: CSVELGTTGSYEQYF. The DNA of the CDR3 is TGCAGCGTTGAGCTAGGGACTACCGGATCCTACGAGCAGTACTTC.

The rearrangement uses TRBV29-1 and TRBJ2-1; D gene unclear. The CDR3 extends over 10 amino acids. With 4 bases removed from V and 3 bases from J, the gap between germline ends came to 1 base. Germline V gene lookup returns CDR1 SQVTM and CDR2 ANQGSEA. This chain's CDR3 is CSVVYNEQFF. The CDR3 DNA sequence: TGCAGCGTTGTCTACAATGAGCAGTTCTTC.

V usage is TRBV5-5 and J usage is TRBJ2-2, with D perhaps given as TRBD1 or TRBD2 (5 bases each). Trimming took off 2 bases at V and 5 bases at J, with 13 bases between the two ends. Germline V CDR1 and CDR2: SGHKS, YYEKEE (reference sequence). The CDR3 covers 15 residues. This CDR3 reads CASSFLWGRTGELFF. For the CDR3, the DNA is TGTGCCAGCAGCTTTTTGTGGGGGAGAACCGGGGAGCTGTTTTTT.

By share, this clone counts as medium-sized. The rearrangement links TRBV5-1 to TRBJ1-1, with TRBD1 matching over 8 bases. The germline V gene has CDR1 SGHRS and CDR2 YFSETQ. Trimming at V came to 2 bases and at J to 3 bases, leaving 6 bases not matched to a gene. The CDR3 covers 15 residues. In DNA, the CDR3 is TGCGCCAGCAGCTTTGGACAGGGCGTGCACACTGAAGCTTTCTTT. Its translation is CASSFGQGVHTEAFF.

This clone is a singleton in its sample. The gene calls are TRBV28 and TRBJ2-7; 7 bases align to TRBD1. V shed 6 bases, J shed 0 bases, and the junction held 8 bases outside the gene matches. Germline V gives CDR1 MDHEN, CDR2 SYDVKM. This CDR3 spans 15 amino acids. CDR3 loop: CASRPRDSPSYEQYF. Written as DNA, the CDR3 is TGTGCCAGCAGGCCCCGGGACAGTCCCTCCTACGAGCAGTACTTC.

This chain links TRBV7-9 with TRBJ2-3; possible D gene TRBD2, 6 bases. V was shortened by 4 bases and J by 1 base, with 21 bases between the two germline ends. The CDR3 totals 18 residues. Germline CDR1 is SEHNR and CDR2 is FQNEAQ (reference sequence). Written as DNA, the CDR3 is TGTGCCAGCAGCTCTCGATACCGTAGCGGAGAGGGCACAGATACGCAGTATTTT. It specifies CASSSRYRSGEGTDTQYF.

The chain links TRBV7-2 to TRBJ2-1; D unresolved. There are 12 residues in the CDR3. The germline V and J ends were trimmed by 5 bases and 6 bases, with 8 bases remaining between them. Germline V gives CDR1 SGHTA, CDR2 FQGNSA. Written as DNA, the CDR3 is TGTGCCAGCAGCCCAGTGGGCAATGAGCAGTTCTTC. This codes for CASSPVGNEQFF.

The chain employs TRBV7-2 and TRBJ2-3; tentatively, D is TRBD1 or TRBD2 (5 bases each). V lost 1 base and J 2 bases, leaving 13 bases between the germline ends. The CDR3 spans 16 residues. CDR1 is SGHTA and CDR2 is FQGNSA in the germline V gene. CDR3 residues: CASSLGDGGFTDTQYF. The CDR3 DNA sequence: TGTGCCAGCAGCTTAGGGGACGGAGGATTCACAGATACGCAGTATTTT.

CDR3 coding DNA: TGTGCAAGTTCCCACATTACAGAAAATGAGCAGTTCTTC. Its translation is CASSHITENEQFF. The chain joins TRBV19 to TRBJ2-1; D is unclear. Germline assignment: CDR1 LNHDA and CDR2 SQIVND (reference sequence). The CDR3 is 13 amino acids.

CDR3 sequence: CASSPRQGDYGYTF. In DNA form, the CDR3 reads TGTGCCAGCAGCCCCCGCCAGGGGGACTATGGCTACACCTTC. J is TRBJ1-2 and V is TRBV6-5, with TRBD1 identical over 7 bases. This CDR3 has 14 amino acids. The J segment lost 3 bases and the V segment lost 6 bases, leaving 7 bases of the junction unmatched. CDR1 and CDR2 (germline): MNHEY, SVGAGI.

The J gene is TRBJ2-7, the V gene TRBV7-3; 12 nucleotides match TRBD2. V lost 5 bases, J lost 1 base, and 3 bases stayed unmatched. The germline gives CDR1 SGHTA, CDR2 FQGTGA. The CDR3 totals 15 residues. The CDR3 DNA sequence: TGTGCCAGCAGCCCTCTAGCGGGAGGGTCCTACGAGCAGTACTTC. Its protein product is CASSPLAGGSYEQYF.

The V and J genes are TRBV27 and TRBJ2-3, with 8 bases aligning to TRBD2. CDR3 size: 16 residues. Germline V CDR1 and CDR2: MNHEY, SMNVEV (reference sequence). V was clipped by 1 base and J by 0 bases; unmatched bases: 3. CDR3 sequence reads: CASSLYPSGSTDTQYF. The DNA for the CDR3 is TGTGCCAGCAGTTTATATCCTAGCGGGAGCACAGATACGCAGTATTTT.

The chain carries TRBV7-9 and TRBJ2-3, with D unresolved. V gave up 1 base and J gave up 0 bases, with 2 bases separating them. The germline V gene encodes CDR1 SEHNR and CDR2 FQNEAQ (reference sequence). CDR3 length equals 13 residues. Here the CDR3 DNA reads TGTGCCAGCAGCTTAGTCAGCACAGATACGCAGTATTTT. Translation: CASSLVSTDTQYF.

This clone was picked up one time. The chain recombines TRBV19 with TRBJ2-7; 10 bases line up with TRBD2. The CDR3 runs to 15 residues. Germline V gene data show CDR1 as LNHDA and CDR2 as SQIVND (reference sequence). V dropped 5 bases and J dropped 3; count of bases not matched to a gene: 7. DNA for the CDR3: TGTGCCAGTAGTGTCGGGACTAGCGCGATCTACGAGCAGTACTTC. Its translation is CASSVGTSAIYEQYF. Full variable domain (missing parts from reference TRBV19 and TRBJ2-7): DGGITQSPKYLFRKEGQNVTLSCEQNLNHDAMYWYRQDPGQGLRLIYYSQIVNDFQKGDIAEGYSVSREKKESFPLTVTSAQKNPTAFYLCASSVGTSAIYEQYFGPGTRLTVT.

The gene calls are TRBV7-9 and TRBJ2-7, with TRBD1 identical over 9 bases. CDR3 size: 15 residues. The germline V gene encodes CDR1 SEHNR and CDR2 FQNEAQ (reference sequence). The junction had 9 bases not matched to a gene; V was cut back by 5 bases and J by 4 bases. The CDR3 here is CASSLGQGKVYEQYF. CDR3 nucleotides: TGTGCCAGCAGCCTGGGACAGGGAAAGGTGTACGAGCAGTACTTC.

The V and J genes are TRBV29-1 and TRBJ2-7; 8 nucleotides agree with TRBD2. J was trimmed by 4 bases and V by 7 bases; bases with no gene match: 9. The V gene's germline CDR1 is SQVTM and CDR2 ANQGSEA. The CDR3 is made up of 13 amino acids. The CDR3 loop reads CSAAGGRSYEQYF. The CDR3 region has the DNA TGCAGCGCCGCGGGCGGGAGGAGTTACGAGCAGTACTTC.

The chain recombines TRBV19 with TRBJ2-7, with a possible D match to TRBD2 (5 bases). Per germline, CDR1 LNHDA and CDR2 SQIVND (reference sequence). The V and J ends lost 4 bases and 4 bases respectively, with 11 bases between them. The length of the CDR3 is 13 residues. Here the CDR3 reads CASSTLGVYEQYF. CDR3 bases: TGTGCCAGTAGTACGCTCGGGGTGTACGAGCAGTACTTC.

The genes are TRBV18 and TRBJ2-7; 7 positions match TRBD1. Per germline, CDR1 KGHSH and CDR2 LQKENI. The CDR3 extends over 12 amino acids. V shed 8 bases and J 0 bases; nucleotides not matched to a gene: 1. CDR3 nucleotides: TGTGCCAGCGGGGACAGCTCCTACGAGCAGTACTTC. Translating it yields CASGDSSYEQYF.

This chain links TRBV6-5 with TRBJ1-3; 7 nucleotides align to TRBD1. This CDR3 has 15 residues. Germline values: CDR1 MNHEY, CDR2 SVGAGI. Trimming at V came to 2 bases and at J to 6 bases, leaving 7 bases not matched to a gene. CDR3 coding DNA: TGTGCCAGCAGTTACGGAACAGGGGTGGCAAACACCATATATTTT. As protein: CASSYGTGVANTIYF.

This rearrangement joins TRBV7-2 to TRBJ2-1; the match to TRBD1 covers 9 bases. This CDR3 spans 18 amino acids. The germline CDR1 and CDR2 sequences are SGHTA and FQGNSA. V was clipped by 4 bases and J by 2 bases; unmatched bases: 12. Here the CDR3 reads CASSSYGPRQGAYNEQFF. CDR3 bases: TGTGCCAGCAGCTCATACGGCCCGAGACAGGGGGCCTACAATGAGCAGTTCTTC.